The 10 T cell receptor beta chains below come from one sample, sequenced in a study of CD8 T cells in ankylosing spondylitis. Findings and caveats of the study: Characteristic, it appeared, of ankylosing spondylitis blood was a TCR beta motif of eight highly homologous variants.

Each CDR3 protein gets one entry after TCRdb re-called the 5' RACE reads with MiXCR. Of fewer than 550,000 distinct CDR3 sequences listed, roughly 5.2% are singletons. These receptors have no known antigen. The specimen sequenced was blood, either unsorted or a sorted T cell fraction (not recorded which). The receptors derive from a male donor with ankylosing spondylitis.

In its sample, this clonotype was seen many times. V is TRBV11-2 and J is TRBJ2-3, with TRBD2 matching 12 bases. V lost 5 bases to trimming and J lost 0 bases; unmatched junction nucleotides: 9. CDR1 and CDR2 (germline): SGHAT, FQNNGV. The CDR3 has 18 residues. The CDR3 sequence is CASSHDLGLAGSTDTQYF. CDR3 nucleotides: TGTGCCAGCAGCCACGACCTCGGACTAGCGGGAAGCACAGATACGCAGTATTTT.

This clonotype was seen repeatedly, ten times or more. This rearrangement joins TRBV6-1 to TRBJ1-5; TRBD1 might be the D (5 bases). Trimming removed 7 bases at V and 7 bases at J, with 23 bases between. CDR3 length: 16 residues. Looked up from germline, CDR1 is MNHNS and CDR2 is SASEGT. In DNA, the CDR3 is TGTGCCAGCATCACCAAGGGAGGGGTGATAGCACAGCCCCAGCATTTT. Encoded protein: CASITKGGVIAQPQHF.

Many counts were recorded for this clonotype. The rearrangement uses TRBV9 and TRBJ1-2; 8 bases match TRBD1. The CDR3 runs 14 residues. Germline V gene sequence: CDR1 SGDLS, CDR2 YYNGEE. Trimming removed 4 bases from V and 2 bases from J; junction bases left unmatched: 4. The CDR3 reads CASSTGGGNYGYTF. CDR3 DNA: TGTGCCAGCAGCACAGGGGGAGGGAACTATGGCTACACCTTC.

This clonotype was picked up many times. The rearrangement joins TRBV7-9 to TRBJ2-5; 10 positions match TRBD1. Germline V gene sequence: CDR1 SEHNR, CDR2 FQNEAQ (reference sequence). Trimming took 0 bases from V and 5 from J; bases not matched to a gene: 6. The CDR3 length is 16 residues. CDR3 nucleotides: TGTGCCAGCAGCTTAGCCCGACAGGGGGCCGTGGAGACCCAGTACTTC. Translating it yields CASSLARQGAVETQYF.

The gene calls are TRBV2 and TRBJ2-1; 8 bases match TRBD2. The trim removed 8 bases at V and 7 bases at J, leaving 7 bases unmatched. Germline V CDR1 and CDR2: SNHLY, FYNNEI. This CDR3 contains 13 residues. CDR3 amino acids: CASQGLAENEQFF. The CDR3 DNA sequence: TGTGCCAGCCAAGGACTAGCAGAAAATGAGCAGTTCTTC.

This clonotype was seen at least ten times. The chain links TRBV11-2 to TRBJ2-7, with D maybe TRBD1 (8 bases). CDR1 is SGHAT, CDR2 FQNNGV, per germline. V was cut by 7 bases and J by 0 bases, with 19 bases left in between. The CDR3 runs 16 residues. The CDR3 nucleotides read TGTGCCAGCACCCAGCGGGACAGGCCAAGCTCCTACGAGCAGTACTTC. This codes for CASTQRDRPSSYEQYF. Complete variable domain (other parts from reference TRBV11-2 and TRBJ2-7): EAGVAQSPRYKIIEKRQSVAFWCNPISGHATLYWYQQILGQGPKLLIQFQNNGVVDDSQLPKDRFSAERLKGVDSTLKIQPAKLEDSAVYLCASTQRDRPSSYEQYFGPGTRLTVT.

Points on this clonotype: The junction does not match germline at one end; this may be a read error. This chain connects TRBV11-2 to TRBJ2-1, with 7 bases fitting TRBD2. CDR1 and CDR2 from the germline V gene are SGHAT and FQNNGV. There are 12 residues in the CDR3. This chain's CDR3 is CASSSSTAGAYF. The CDR3 DNA sequence: TGTGCCAGCAGCTCGTCGACCGCGGGAGCGTACTTC.

The rearrangement uses TRBV11-2 and TRBJ2-5, with TRBD2 identical over 7 bases. CDR3 length: 16 residues. Germline V gene lookup returns CDR1 SGHAT and CDR2 FQNNGV. With V trimmed by 7 bases and J by 6 bases, 17 bases remained unmatched. The DNA of the CDR3 is TGTGCCAGCACCCCAGGGACTGGCGGGAGATTGCAGACCCAGTACTTC. It encodes CASTPGTGGRLQTQYF.

This clonotype was seen repeatedly, ten times or more. CDR3 residues: CASSPQQGYTGELFF. The CDR3 region has the DNA TGTGCCAGCAGCCCACAACAGGGCTATACCGGGGAGCTGTTTTTT. The chain uses TRBV5-6 and TRBJ2-2; a possible D gene is TRBD1 (6 bases). The CDR3 contains 15 residues. V was clipped by 4 bases and J by 5 bases, with 15 bases between them. Germline V gene sequence: CDR1 SGHDT, CDR2 YYEEEE.

This chain joins TRBV5-1 and TRBJ2-2; D unresolved. Trimming pared 5 bases from V and 4 bases from J, leaving 12 bases between. The CDR3 is made up of 14 amino acids. CDR1 and CDR2 (germline): SGHRS, YFSETQ. CDR3: CASRQGPVTGELFF. CDR3 sequence (DNA): TGCGCCAGCAGGCAAGGGCCGGTCACCGGGGAGCTGTTTTTT. Full variable domain (remainder filled in from reference TRBV5-1 and TRBJ2-2): KAGVTQTPRYLIKTRGQQVTLSCSPISGHRSVSWYQQTPGQGLQFLFEYFSETQRNKGNFPGRFSGRQFSNSRSEMNVSTLELGDSALYLCASRQGPVTGELFFGEGSRLTVL.